A single sample is the source of the 16 T cell receptor beta chains below, sequenced in a study of vaccination and CD4 T cells after COVID-19 (dated by TCRdb to the early 2020s). The treatment or condition label for this specimen denotes: approximately nine-day PBMC culture with coronavirus spike peptide pools or control peptides (ViraFEST assay). The antigens these receptors bind are not known. The library was produced with PCR. Sequenced using an Illumina iSeq 100. DNA from cultured CD4+ T cells was subjected to TCR sequencing with the Oncomine TCR Beta short-read assay at the Johns Hopkins FTIC core. TCRdb redid the processing of the public reads, applying fastp at Q25 and MiXCR, and retained in-frame beta chains. One record per CDR3 amino acid sequence lists the most common genes and DNA. This sample lists about 11,000 distinct CDR3 sequences; 44% were detected once. The top ten constitute 6% to 8% of the sample.

Sequencing input: CD4+ T cells from blood, cultured in vitro. These receptors all come from a human donor who had recovered from COVID-19.

This clonotype has a handful of counts. V is TRBV20-1 and J is TRBJ2-1; D may be TRBD1 or TRBD2 (5 bases each). Germline CDR1 reads DFQATT; CDR2 reads SNEGSKA (reference sequence). The V end was cut by 4 bases, the J end by 3 bases, with 13 bases between. This CDR3 spans 14 amino acids. The CDR3 is CSAIMGPNYNEQFF. The DNA of the CDR3 is TGCAGTGCTATTATGGGACCCAACTACAATGAGCAGTTCTTC.

This clonotype appeared a single time. This sequence joins TRBV6-1 and TRBJ2-1, with 13 nucleotides matching TRBD2. With 6 bases clipped from V and 10 bases from J, the junction kept 9 bases outside the gene matches. The length of the CDR3 is 15 residues. CDR1 is MNHNS and CDR2 is SASEGT in the germline V gene. CDR3 sequence reads: CASSPTGLAGNEQFF. The CDR3 region has the DNA TGTGCCAGCAGCCCCACGGGACTAGCGGGAAACGAGCAGTTCTTC.

This clonotype was seen more than once but under ten times. One end of the junction varies from germline; a read error may be responsible. The chain uses TRBV20-1 and TRBJ1-2; D is unresolved. CDR1 and CDR2 (germline): DFQATT, SNEGSKA (reference sequence). This CDR3 comprises 10 residues. The CDR3 region has the DNA TGCAGTGCTAGCTCGTCCACGTCCGCCTTC. Protein product: CSASSSTSAF.

The chain is built from TRBV12-3 or TRBV12-4 and TRBJ1-5; D is uncertain. V was cut by 6 bases and J by 0 bases, with 9 bases left in between. The CDR3 length is 14 residues. CDR3 nucleotide sequence: TGTGCCAGCAGCACGGCCGATAGCAATCAGCCCCAGCATTTT. Translated, it gives CASSTADSNQPQHF.

The rearrangement links TRBV5-4 to TRBJ1-2, with D tentatively TRBD1 (6 bases). Between the trimmed V and J ends, which lost 4 bases and 6 bases, there was a span of 22 bases. CDR1 and CDR2 (germline): SGHNT, YYREEE (reference sequence). This CDR3 is 16 amino acids long. The CDR3: CASSTQGVGRADGYTF. CDR3 nucleotides: TGTGCCAGCAGCACACAGGGAGTGGGAAGAGCGGATGGCTACACCTTC.

The V call is TRBV7-9, the J call TRBJ1-1, with TRBD1 matching over 7 bases. With 1 base clipped from V and 1 base from J, the junction kept 0 bases outside the gene matches. The germline V gene encodes CDR1 SEHNR and CDR2 FQNEAQ (reference sequence). This CDR3 contains 14 residues. CDR3 in DNA: TGTGCCAGCAGCTTAGGGACAGGGAACACTGAAGCTTTCTTT. This codes for CASSLGTGNTEAFF.

The chain recombines TRBV20-1 with TRBJ2-5; TRBD2 agrees at 9 bases. The germline CDR1 and CDR2 sequences are DFQATT and SNEGSKA (reference sequence). The CDR3 is made up of 14 amino acids. The trim removed 2 bases at V and 2 bases at J, leaving 3 bases unmatched. The CDR3 loop reads CSARLAGVQETQYF. Here the CDR3 DNA reads TGCAGTGCTAGATTAGCGGGAGTTCAAGAGACCCAGTACTTC.

This clonotype has more than one count but fewer than ten. This sequence joins TRBV7-3 and TRBJ1-1, with TRBD1 matching over 7 bases. The CDR3 loop spans 14 amino acids. From germline, CDR1 is SGHTA and CDR2 FQGTGA. V trimming: 2 bases; J trimming: 1 base; junction bases outside the gene matches: 1. The CDR3: CASSLQGGNTEAFF. The CDR3 DNA reads as TGTGCCAGCAGCTTACAGGGGGGGAACACTGAAGCTTTCTTT. Supplemented by reference TRBV7-3 and TRBJ1-1, the full variable domain reads GAGVSQTPSNKVTEKGKYVELRCDPISGHTALYWYRQSLGQGPEFLIYFQGTGAADDSGLPNDRFFAVRPEGSVSTLKIQRTERGDSAVYLCASSLQGGNTEAFFGQGTRLTVV.

By share, this clonotype counts as medium-sized. CDR3 in DNA: TGTGCCAGCAGCTTGGCGACAGGGAACTACGAGCAGTACTTC. It translates to CASSLATGNYEQYF. The rearrangement links TRBV5-4 to TRBJ2-7; 7 bases line up with TRBD1. From germline, CDR1 is SGHNT and CDR2 YYREEE (reference sequence). The CDR3 extends over 14 amino acids. The V segment lost 0 bases and the J segment 3 bases; nucleotides outside the gene matches: 3.

In this sample, this clonotype turned up a few times. The V and J genes are TRBV20-1 and TRBJ1-1, with 7 nucleotides matching TRBD1. CDR1 is DFQATT and CDR2 is SNEGSKA in the germline V gene (reference sequence). The CDR3 is 14 residues long. The V segment lost 0 bases and the J segment 0 bases; nucleotides outside the gene matches: 1. The CDR3 region is CSAREQGMNTEAFF. The CDR3 bases are TGCAGTGCTAGAGAACAGGGGATGAACACTGAAGCTTTCTTT.

The rearrangement links TRBV10-3 to TRBJ2-5, with TRBD2 matching over 9 bases. V trimming: 4 bases; J trimming: 4 bases; junction bases outside the gene matches: 7. The CDR3 contains 15 residues. The V gene's germline CDR1 is ENHRY and CDR2 SYGVKD. Here the CDR3 reads CAISVGGGAGETQYF. CDR3 DNA sequence: TGTGCCATCAGTGTTGGCGGGGGGGCCGGAGAGACCCAGTACTTC.

The genes are TRBV5-5 and TRBJ1-2, with D maybe TRBD1 (5 bases). V was pared by 3 bases and J by 9 bases, with 18 bases between. This CDR3 spans 14 amino acids. Germline V gene lookup returns CDR1 SGHKS and CDR2 YYEKEE (reference sequence). The CDR3, as DNA: TGTGCCAGCAGCTCAAAGTCAGGGAGGGTTCGCTACACCTTC. Its translation is CASSSKSGRVRYTF. Looking up the rest from reference TRBV5-5 and TRBJ1-2 gives the full variable domain: DAGVTQSPTHLIKTRGQQVTLRCSPISGHKSVSWYQQVLGQGPQFIFQYYEKEERGRGNFPDRFSARQFPNYSSELNVNALLLGDSALYLCASSSKSGRVRYTFGSGTRLTVV.

This rearrangement joins TRBV28 to TRBJ1-2, with TRBD1 matching 12 bases. Germline CDR1 MDHEN, CDR2 SYDVKM. The CDR3 consists of 17 residues. V trimming: 4 bases; J trimming: 4 bases; junction bases outside the gene matches: 10. The CDR3 DNA follows: TGTGCCAGCAGTTCTTCAGGGACAGGGGGCTGGAGCTATGGCTACACCTTC. It codes for CASSSSGTGGWSYGYTF.

There are a few counts of this clonotype. V is TRBV20-1 and J is TRBJ1-2; TRBD1 matches 9 bases. V dropped 5 bases and J dropped 6; count of bases not matched to a gene: 4. The CDR3 runs to 12 residues. Germline CDR1 reads DFQATT; CDR2 reads SNEGSKA (reference sequence). CDR3 in DNA: TGCAGTGCTGGGGACAGGGTTGATGGCTACACCTTC. It translates to CSAGDRVDGYTF.

The rearrangement uses TRBV18 and TRBJ1-2; possibly TRBD1 for D (5 bases). The germline V gene encodes CDR1 KGHSH and CDR2 LQKENI. Trimming took 2 bases from V and 2 from J, leaving 18 bases between them. The CDR3 covers 17 residues. DNA for the CDR3: TGTGCCAGCTCACCAGTTAACGGTGCAGGGCTGAACTATGGCTACACCTTC. Translating gives CASSPVNGAGLNYGYTF.

Notes on this clonotype: The junction differs from germline at one of its ends, possibly a read error. The DNA of the CDR3 is TGTACCACCAGTGACCCAACCAAGGGATTTAATGAAGCTTTCTTT. The encoded protein is CTTSDPTKGFNEAFF. The chain has TRBV24-1 and TRBJ1-1; D uncertain. Germline CDR1 KGHDR, CDR2 SFDVKD. This CDR3 region has 15 residues.